These 28 T cell receptor beta chains were all obtained from the same sample, sequenced in a study of blood T cell repertoires in COVID-19. TCRdb's copy holds only in-frame clones and misses some; the assay was immunoSEQ multiplex PCR. Altogether about 98,000 clones are present, over 70% being singletons, with the ten largest covering about 4.3%. The sample taken for sequencing was peripheral blood. These receptor sequences come from a man aged 55 to 69 with acute or convalescent COVID-19.

This rearrangement joins TRBV19 to TRBJ2-1, with 9 positions matching TRBD2. CDR1 and CDR2 (germline): LNHDA, SQIVND (reference sequence). The CDR3 spans 16 residues. V trimming: 5 bases; J trimming: 6 bases; junction bases outside the gene matches: 11. Here the CDR3 reads CASSLGMGGGANEQFF. For the CDR3, the DNA is TGTGCCAGTAGTCTTGGTATGGGCGGGGGGGCCAATGAGCAGTTCTTC.

The V gene is TRBV15, the J gene TRBJ1-3; D is uncertain. The length of the CDR3 is 15 residues. V gave up 5 bases and J gave up 4 bases, with 15 bases separating them. CDR1 is LNHNV, CDR2 YYDKDF, per germline (reference sequence). This CDR3 is CATSYFRPEGNTIYF. For the CDR3, the DNA is TGTGCCACCAGCTATTTCCGTCCCGAGGGAAACACCATATATTTT.

V usage is TRBV3-1 (or the pseudogene TRBV3-2) and J usage is TRBJ1-3; D gene uncertain. V was clipped by 1 base and J by 3 bases, with 4 bases between them. The CDR3 loop spans 13 amino acids. The germline V gene encodes CDR1 LGHDT and CDR2 YNNKEL (reference sequence). CDR3 in DNA: TGTGCCAGCAGCCAAGCGGGTGGAAACACCATATATTTT. Its translation: CASSQAGGNTIYF.

The rearrangement joins TRBV16 to TRBJ1-5, with 9 positions matching TRBD1. Germline CDR1 KGHSY, CDR2 FQNENV. The CDR3 contains 17 residues. After removal of 3 bases from V and 0 bases from J, the junction contained 6 bases not matched to a gene. CDR3 in amino acids: CASSHPGQGYSNQPQHF. Here the CDR3 DNA reads TGTGCCAGCAGCCACCCGGGACAGGGATATAGCAATCAGCCCCAGCATTTT.

This chain connects TRBV12-3 or TRBV12-4 to TRBJ2-7; maybe TRBD1 (5 bases). The CDR3 is made up of 13 amino acids. V lost 3 bases and J lost 5, with 11 bases in between. The CDR3 bases are TGTGCCAGCAGTTTCTCCAGGGCGAACGAGCAGTACTTC. Translated: CASSFSRANEQYF.

V gene TRBV24-1 combines with J gene TRBJ1-1; D is uncertain. The ends were cut back, 4 bases at V and 5 bases at J, with 10 bases in the middle. CDR3 length: 13 amino acids. The germline V gene has CDR1 KGHDR and CDR2 SFDVKD. CDR3 amino acids: CATSDPGRTEAFF. The CDR3 nucleotides are TGTGCCACCAGTGACCCTGGGAGGACTGAAGCTTTCTTT.

V gene TRBV19 combines with J gene TRBJ1-2, with D possibly matching TRBD1 (5 bases). Germline CDR1 LNHDA, CDR2 SQIVND (reference sequence). V was clipped by 2 bases and J by 10 bases, with 11 bases between them. This CDR3 has 12 residues. The CDR3 here is CASSISGHDYTF. The CDR3 DNA reads TGTGCCAGTAGTATATCCGGACACGACTACACCTTC. Full variable domain (outside the CDR3, taken from reference TRBV19 and TRBJ1-2): DGGITQSPKYLFRKEGQNVTLSCEQNLNHDAMYWYRQDPGQGLRLIYYSQIVNDFQKGDIAEGYSVSREKKESFPLTVTSAQKNPTAFYLCASSISGHDYTFGSGTRLTVV.

The chain joins TRBV3-1 (or the pseudogene TRBV3-2) to TRBJ2-5; TRBD2 aligns across 16 bases. Germline CDR1 LGHDT, CDR2 YNNKEL (reference sequence). The CDR3 extends over 17 amino acids. After removal of 6 bases from V and 5 bases from J, the junction contained 9 bases not matched to a gene. CDR3 sequence (DNA): TGTGCCAGCAGTCACCCCCCGGGACTAGCGGGAGGGGAGACCCAGTACTTC. Protein sequence: CASSHPPGLAGGETQYF.

The chain joins TRBV27 to TRBJ2-1, with TRBD2 as a possible D gene (5 bases). CDR1 MNHEY and CDR2 SMNVEV come from the germline V gene (reference sequence). Trimming removed 4 bases at V and 8 bases at J, with 9 bases between. The CDR3 is made up of 12 amino acids. The CDR3 is CASSSRGYEQFF. The CDR3 DNA reads TGTGCCAGCAGTTCTCGAGGGTATGAGCAGTTCTTC.

This clone has a handful of counts. Relative to the germline gene, one junction end is altered; a read error may explain this. The rearrangement uses TRBV28 and TRBJ1-2, with 8 bases identical to TRBD1. Germline V gene data show CDR1 as MDHEN and CDR2 as SYDVKM. The CDR3 contains 11 residues. CDR3 bases: TGTGCCAGCAGTTTTAACAGGGGGATCTCCTTC. Translating gives CASSFNRGISF.

The chain joins TRBV10-3 to TRBJ1-5; D unclear. The V end lost 5 bases, the J end lost 6 bases, and 14 bases lay between the germline ends. The CDR3 contains 14 residues. Germline values: CDR1 ENHRY, CDR2 SYGVKD. The CDR3: CAISMDDGSQPQHF. CDR3 nucleotides: TGTGCCATCAGTATGGACGACGGGAGTCAGCCCCAGCATTTT.

The genes are TRBV11-3 and TRBJ2-5; 8 bases line up with TRBD2. Germline lookup yields CDR1 SGHNT and CDR2 YENEEA. The V and J ends lost 1 base and 1 base, in that order; junction bases with no gene match: 8. This CDR3 region has 17 residues. The CDR3 nucleotides read TGTGCCAGCAGCTTAGGGAATAGCGGGGTCTCCCAAGAGACCCAGTACTTC. Translation gives CASSLGNSGVSQETQYF. The entire variable domain, with the rest obtained from reference TRBV11-3 and TRBJ2-5, is as follows: EAGVVQSPRYKIIEKKQPVAFWCNPISGHNTLYWYLQNLGQGPELLIRYENEEAVDDSQLPKDRFSAERLKGVDSTLKIQPAELGDSAVYLCASSLGNSGVSQETQYFGPGTRLLVL.

The chain uses TRBV9 and TRBJ2-2, with TRBD2 as a possible D gene (5 bases). CDR3 length equals 15 residues. In germline, CDR1 is SGDLS, CDR2 YYNGEE. Trimming took 4 bases from V and 3 from J, leaving 13 bases between them. CDR3 protein: CASSPRGLDTGELFF. Here the CDR3 DNA reads TGTGCCAGCAGCCCCAGAGGGTTGGACACCGGGGAGCTGTTTTTT.

This clone was recorded only once. This chain links TRBV6-5 with TRBJ2-1; tentatively, D is TRBD2 (6 bases). This CDR3 comprises 14 residues. V gave up 6 bases and J gave up 4 bases, with 13 bases separating them. Per the germline V gene, CDR1 is MNHEY and CDR2 is SVGAGI. The CDR3 DNA follows: TGTGCCAGCAGGGAGGCTAGCGATTACAATGAGCAGTTCTTC. It codes for CASREASDYNEQFF.

The table lists this clone with a few counts. This chain uses TRBV29-1 with TRBJ2-1; 9 nucleotides match TRBD1. The CDR3 has 17 amino acids. Trimming cost V 1 base and J 7 bases; bases outside gene matches: 14. From germline, CDR1 is SQVTM and CDR2 ANQGSEA. CDR3 region: CSVEGFTPGQGNNEQFF. CDR3 nucleotide sequence: TGCAGCGTTGAAGGGTTCACGCCGGGACAGGGAAATAATGAGCAGTTCTTC.

The V gene is TRBV6-5, the J gene TRBJ1-5, with D perhaps matching TRBD1 (6 bases). The CDR3 consists of 16 residues. V lost 0 bases to trimming and J lost 6 bases, with 15 bases between them. Germline CDR1 MNHEY, CDR2 SVGAGI. The DNA for the CDR3 is TGTGCCAGCAGTTACTCCCAGACTTTCAGGGGTCAGCCCCAGCATTTT. It yields the protein CASSYSQTFRGQPQHF.

For the CDR3, the DNA is TGTGCCATCAGTGAGTTGGGACAGGGGGCGCGTGGCTACACCTTC. It encodes CAISELGQGARGYTF. The chain combines TRBV10-3 with TRBJ1-2; 12 nucleotides align to TRBD1. The V gene's germline CDR1 is ENHRY and CDR2 SYGVKD. Losses at the gene ends were 1 base for V and 7 bases for J; bases not matched to a gene: 4. The CDR3 length is 15 residues.

The gene calls are TRBV27 and TRBJ2-1; unclear D gene. Germline V gives CDR1 MNHEY, CDR2 SMNVEV (reference sequence). With 5 bases removed from V and 0 bases from J, the gap between germline ends came to 17 bases. The CDR3 spans 17 residues. The DNA for the CDR3 is TGTGCCAGCAGTCACTCCCCTCTACGAAGCTCCTACAATGAGCAGTTCTTC. Translating gives CASSHSPLRSSYNEQFF.

The chain joins TRBV7-9 to TRBJ1-2; 9 nucleotides agree with TRBD1. This CDR3 has 13 residues. J lost 8 bases, V lost 8 bases, and 9 bases had no gene match. CDR1 and CDR2 from the germline V gene are SEHNR and FQNEAQ (reference sequence). In DNA, the CDR3 is TGTGCCAGCGAGACACAGGGGGCAGGGGGCTACACCTTC. Translated, it gives CASETQGAGGYTF.

J is TRBJ2-7 and V is TRBV5-5; 9 nucleotides match TRBD2. This CDR3 contains 14 residues. With 4 bases clipped from V and 1 base from J, the junction kept 3 bases outside the gene matches. Germline V gene lookup returns CDR1 SGHKS and CDR2 YYEKEE (reference sequence). The CDR3 nucleotides read TGTGCCAGCAGCGTAGCGGGGGAGTCCTACGAGCAGTACTTC. Its translation is CASSVAGESYEQYF.

V and J are TRBV4-1 and TRBJ1-2, with D hard to call. V gave up 4 bases and J gave up 1 base, with 13 bases separating them. The CDR3 runs 15 residues. Germline lookup yields CDR1 MGHRA and CDR2 YSYEKL. CDR3 coding DNA: TGCGCCAGCAGCCTACAGAACACGGATAACTATGGCTACACCTTC. This translates into CASSLQNTDNYGYTF.

The CDR3 bases are TGTGCCAGCAGCTTAGCTAGCAACGCAGATACGCAGTATTTT. This translates into CASSLASNADTQYF. The chain carries TRBV11-2 and TRBJ2-3; tentative D call: TRBD2 (5 bases). This CDR3 has 14 amino acids. The V end was cut by 1 base, the J end by 4 bases, with 9 bases between. Germline loops: CDR1 SGHAT, CDR2 FQNNGV.

J is TRBJ1-6 and V is TRBV3-1 (or the pseudogene TRBV3-2); D ambiguous. The CDR3 runs 14 residues. Germline V gives CDR1 LGHDT, CDR2 YNNKEL (reference sequence). V dropped 4 bases and J dropped 4 bases, with 8 bases sitting between them. The CDR3 sequence is CASSLADYNSPLHF. The CDR3 DNA reads as TGTGCCAGCAGCCTGGCAGATTATAATTCACCCCTCCACTTT.

CDR3 in DNA: TGCGCCAGCGGGACTTCCAGCGCGTTCACCGGGGAGCTGTTTTTT. Amino acid sequence: CASGTSSAFTGELFF. The genes are TRBV5-1 and TRBJ2-2, with a possible D match to TRBD2 (6 bases). V was trimmed by 7 bases and J by 4 bases, leaving 17 bases between them. This CDR3 contains 15 residues. The germline gives CDR1 SGHRS, CDR2 YFSETQ.

V gene TRBV27 combines with J gene TRBJ2-7; TRBD1 agrees at 9 bases. Per the germline V gene, CDR1 is MNHEY and CDR2 is SMNVEV (reference sequence). J gave up 11 bases and V 5 bases, and 13 bases lay outside the gene matches. This CDR3 is built from 14 residues. The CDR3 region is CASSGRTGARLEYV. CDR3 nucleotide sequence: TGTGCCAGCAGTGGGCGGACAGGGGCCAGGTTGGAGTACGTC.

This clone was picked up one time. This chain joins TRBV11-3 and TRBJ1-1; perhaps TRBD1 as D (5 bases). This CDR3 has 13 residues. The V and J ends lost 5 bases and 7 bases respectively, with 14 bases between them. Germline V gene data show CDR1 as SGHNT and CDR2 as YENEEA. For the CDR3, the DNA is TGTGCCAGCAGCCCCGACGGGGGATATGAAGCTTTCTTT. Its translation: CASSPDGGYEAFF.

This clone was seen once. The chain is built from TRBV11-1 and TRBJ2-1; possible D gene TRBD2, 7 bases. V lost 7 bases and J lost 12, with 22 bases in between. CDR1 is SGHAT, CDR2 FQDESV, per germline (reference sequence). This CDR3 comprises 14 residues. This CDR3 reads CASNPPGHTGGQFF. The CDR3 nucleotides are TGTGCCAGCAACCCACCGGGACACACGGGGGGGCAGTTCTTC.

This chain uses TRBV6-5 with TRBJ2-5; possibly TRBD2 for D (6 bases). The germline V gene has CDR1 MNHEY and CDR2 SVGAGI. This CDR3 has 15 amino acids. The germline V and J ends were trimmed by 5 bases and 2 bases, with 15 bases remaining between them. CDR3 in DNA: TGTGCCAGCAGTAATGTCGGGGGTTCTCAAGAGACCCAGTACTTC. This sequence encodes CASSNVGGSQETQYF.